The 2 T cell receptor beta chains below come from one sample, sequenced in a study of beta chain features in type 1 diabetes. The whole isolated RNA underwent reverse transcription, so sequencing captured expressed TCRB transcripts. TCRdb's copy holds only in-frame clones and misses some; the assay was immunoSEQ multiplex PCR. Of 300,000 to 400,000 clones in the sample, 11% were seen once. The sample comprised naive CD4+ T cells from blood. The receptors originated from a woman under 40 in good health.

Only a few counts were recorded for this clone. This rearrangement joins TRBV18 to TRBJ2-7; D might be TRBD1 (5 bases). V gave up 0 bases and J gave up 4 bases, with 7 bases separating them. Germline lookup yields CDR1 KGHSH and CDR2 LQKENI. The CDR3 totals 13 residues. The chain's CDR3 is CASSPPDIYEQYF. The DNA for the CDR3 is TGTGCCAGCTCACCACCGGACATATACGAGCAGTACTTC.

This clone was seen only a few times. The rearrangement links TRBV28 to TRBJ2-1; D is perhaps TRBD2 (5 bases). V lost 2 bases, J lost 4 bases, and 18 bases lay in between. There are 17 residues in the CDR3. The germline V gene encodes CDR1 MDHEN and CDR2 SYDVKM. The CDR3 sequence: CASSLPLARSTYNEQFF. DNA of the CDR3: TGTGCCAGCAGTTTACCTCTAGCCCGGAGTACTTACAATGAGCAGTTCTTC.